This is a list of T cell receptor beta chains from one sample in a study of T cell responses to AZD1222 COVID-19 vaccine. Some clones are missing from TCRdb's copy, which holds only in-frame ones; the method was immunoSEQ multiplex PCR. The sample records 55,000 to 90,000 clones, roughly four fifths being singletons. The source was peripheral blood, collected on day 0 of AZD1222 vaccination. The source is an adult in good health. Each CDR3 is given with its conserved first and last residue. D genes are given only for firm matches. Size values are once, few and many counts, or a class for expanded clones, and some rows have none.

size	J	V	D	CDR3	DNA
NA	TRBJ2-3	TRBV7-3	NA	CASSLGVAVSTDTQYF	TGTGCCAGCAGCTTGGGTGTAGCGGTAAGCACAGATACGCAGTATTTT
NA	TRBJ1-4	TRBV5-1	NA	CASSVDPNEKLFF	TGCGCCAGCAGCGTGGACCCAAATGAAAAACTGTTTTTT
NA	TRBJ1-1	TRBV5-7	TRBD1	CASSILRGLSTEAFF	TGTGCCAGCAGCATCTTAAGGGGGCTGAGCACTGAAGCTTTCTTT
NA	TRBJ1-5	TRBV2	NA	CASTGQHNQPQHF	TGTGCCAGCACTGGACAGCACAATCAGCCCCAGCATTTT
NA	TRBJ2-7	TRBV27	NA	CASGPEGYEQYF	TGTGCCAGCGGCCCGGAAGGGTACGAGCAGTACTTC
NA	TRBJ1-5	TRBV5-1	TRBD1	CASSLGQGTQPQHF	TGCGCCAGCAGCTTGGGACAGGGGACTCAGCCCCAGCATTTT
NA	TRBJ2-3	TRBV30	TRBD2	CAGERGALHTDTQYF	TGTGCCGGCGAGCGGGGGGCCTTACATACAGATACGCAGTATTTT
NA	TRBJ1-4	TRBV19	NA	CASSMPGQAATNEKLFF	TGTGCCAGTAGTATGCCCGGACAAGCTGCAACTAATGAAAAACTGTTTTTT
NA	TRBJ2-7	TRBV7-8	NA	CASSTGSGAYEQYF	TGTGCCAGCAGCACCGGATCAGGGGCCTACGAGCAGTACTTC
NA	TRBJ1-2	TRBV30	NA	CAWTLGRRGRGYTF	TGTGCCTGGACCCTAGGGCGCCGGGGAAGAGGCTACACCTTC
NA	TRBJ1-1	TRBV11-2	NA	CASSLAENTEAFF	TGTGCCAGCAGCTTAGCGGAGAACACTGAAGCTTTCTTT
few	TRBJ2-7	TRBV4-1	TRBD1	CASSRGTESSYEQYF	TGCGCCAGCAGCCGGGGGACAGAGAGCTCCTACGAGCAGTACTTC
NA	TRBJ1-2	TRBV19	NA	CASSPHSQANYGYTF	TGTGCCAGTAGCCCCCACAGTCAGGCCAACTATGGCTACACCTTC
NA	TRBJ2-3	TRBV5-1	TRBD2	CASSLGLDADTQYF	TGCGCCAGCAGCTTAGGACTAGACGCAGATACGCAGTATTTT
NA	TRBJ2-7	TRBV9	TRBD1	CASNPGQATYEQYF	TGTGCCAGCAACCCCGGACAGGCCACCTACGAGCAGTACTTC
once	TRBJ2-7	TRBV3-1/TRBV3-2	NA	CASSLQVTNPYEQYF	TGTGCCAGCAGCCTTCAGGTAACTAACCCGTACGAGCAGTACTTC
NA	TRBJ2-7	TRBV5-1	NA	CASSLGTMRTNYEQYF	TGCGCCAGCAGCTTGGGGACTATGAGAACGAACTACGAGCAGTACTTC
NA	TRBJ2-1	TRBV7-2	TRBD2	CASSLTSGVNEQFF	TGTGCCAGCAGCTTAACTAGCGGGGTTAATGAGCAGTTCTTC
once	TRBJ1-4	TRBV5-1	TRBD1	CASSLDLTGGYEKLFF	TGCGCCAGCAGCTTGGATCTTACAGGGGGCTATGAAAAACTGTTTTTT
NA	TRBJ2-3	TRBV2	NA	CASSERRQESTDTQYF	TGTGCCAGCAGTGAAAGGCGTCAGGAGAGCACAGATACGCAGTATTTT
NA	TRBJ2-7	TRBV12-3/TRBV12-4	TRBD1	CASSMTGINEQYF	TGTGCCAGCAGTATGACAGGGATCAACGAGCAGTACTTC
NA	TRBJ2-7	TRBV4-1	TRBD2	CASSQVSGGSNEQYF	TGCGCCAGCAGCCAAGTGAGCGGGGGCAGTAACGAGCAGTACTTC
NA	TRBJ1-5	TRBV6-6	NA	CASRGGVSNQPQHF	TGTGCCAGCAGGGGGGGCGTTAGCAATCAGCCCCAGCATTTT
NA	TRBJ1-3	TRBV7-9	NA	CASSPPGTGRFSGNTIYF	TGTGCCAGCAGCCCCCCCGGAACAGGGCGGTTTTCTGGAAACACCATATATTTT
NA	TRBJ1-2	TRBV20-1	TRBD1	CSASRTGITYGYTF	TGCAGTGCTAGTAGGACAGGGATTACCTATGGCTACACCTTC
NA	TRBJ1-1	TRBV7-9	TRBD1	CASSDRVNTEAFF	TGTGCCAGCAGCGACAGGGTCAACACTGAAGCTTTCTTT
NA	TRBJ2-3	TRBV5-4	TRBD2	CASSLAGGTDTQYF	TGTGCCAGCAGCTTAGCGGGGGGGACAGATACGCAGTATTTT
NA	TRBJ1-4	TRBV11-3	TRBD1	CASSLEGDRGEKLFF	TGTGCCAGCAGCTTAGAGGGGGACAGAGGAGAAAAACTGTTTTTT
once	TRBJ2-1	TRBV6-2/TRBV6-3	TRBD2	CASSYTGTSWNNEQFF	TGTGCCAGCAGTTACACGGGGACTAGCTGGAACAATGAGCAGTTCTTC
NA	TRBJ2-3	TRBV6-5	TRBD2	CASSYRAGGPDTQYF	TGTGCCAGCAGTTACCGAGCGGGGGGGCCAGATACGCAGTATTTT
NA	TRBJ1-2	TRBV9	NA	CASSVGGAGALNYGYTF	TGTGCCAGCAGCGTAGGAGGGGCAGGGGCGTTAAACTATGGCTACACCTTC
NA	TRBJ1-2	TRBV28	NA	CASSPQDGIYGYTF	TGTGCCAGCAGTCCCCAAGATGGGATTTATGGCTACACCTTC
NA	TRBJ1-2	TRBV27	NA	CASSLGFGLNYGYTF	TGTGCCAGCAGTTTGGGATTCGGGCTAAACTATGGCTACACCTTC
NA	TRBJ1-1	TRBV6-5	NA	CASHGGGKAFF	TGTGCCAGCCACGGTGGGGGTAAAGCTTTCTTT
few	TRBJ2-7	TRBV5-1	NA	CASSLVLRDTEEQYF	TGCGCCAGCAGCTTGGTCTTGCGTGACACCGAAGAGCAGTACTTC
NA	TRBJ1-1	TRBV5-4	TRBD1	CASSFQGVNTEAFF	TGTGCCAGCAGCTTCCAGGGGGTGAACACTGAAGCTTTCTTT
NA	TRBJ2-2	TRBV7-3	NA	CASRLGAGQTGELFF	TGTGCCAGCAGACTGGGGGCAGGGCAAACCGGGGAGCTGTTTTTT
NA	TRBJ1-1	TRBV4-3	NA	CASSQGDRSGTEAFF	TGCGCCAGCAGCCAAGGAGACAGGTCTGGCACTGAAGCTTTCTTT
NA	TRBJ1-1	TRBV5-6	NA	CASSFFGLNTEAFF	TGTGCCAGCAGCTTTTTTGGACTGAACACTGAAGCTTTCTTT
few	TRBJ1-5	TRBV5-5	NA	CASSLAPGETQPQHF	TGTGCCAGCAGCTTGGCCCCTGGGGAAACCCAGCCCCAGCATTTT
NA	TRBJ2-3	TRBV11-2	NA	CASSLATAWVDTQYF	TGTGCCAGCAGCTTAGCGACCGCGTGGGTCGATACGCAGTATTTT
few	TRBJ1-6	TRBV4-3	NA	CASSQGPGINSPLHF	TGCGCCAGCAGCCAAGGGCCAGGGATTAATTCACCCCTCCACTTT
NA	TRBJ2-3	TRBV5-4	NA	CASSSGTSFTNTQYF	TGTGCCAGCAGCTCCGGGACCTCCTTCACAAATACGCAGTATTTT
NA	TRBJ1-3	TRBV10-2	NA	CASSESYTGTGNTIYF	TGCGCCAGCAGTGAGTCGTACACCGGCACTGGAAACACCATATATTTT
many	TRBJ1-1	TRBV14	NA	CASSQVSGWDTEAFF	TGTGCCAGCAGCCAAGTTTCAGGGTGGGACACTGAAGCTTTCTTT
NA	TRBJ2-1	TRBV19	NA	CASSMVGGAGNEQFF	TGTGCCAGTAGTATGGTAGGGGGCGCGGGGAATGAGCAGTTCTTC
NA	TRBJ1-1	TRBV5-1	NA	CASSLVPENTEAFF	TGCGCCAGCAGCTTGGTTCCGGAGAACACTGAAGCTTTCTTT
few	TRBJ1-1	TRBV6-5	NA	CASSYRSEAFF	TGTGCCAGCAGTTACAGATCTGAAGCTTTCTTT
NA	TRBJ2-7	TRBV11-3	NA	CASSSSVYEQYF	TGTGCCAGCAGCTCAAGTGTCTACGAGCAGTACTTC
NA	TRBJ1-4	TRBV29-1	NA	CSASGAGNEKLFF	TGCAGCGCATCCGGGGCCGGCAATGAAAAACTGTTTTTT
NA	TRBJ1-5	TRBV7-2	NA	CASSLTPGSNQPQHF	TGTGCCAGCAGCTTAACCCCAGGGAGCAATCAGCCCCAGCATTTT
NA	TRBJ1-3	TRBV5-6	NA	CASSFTGRGSGNTIYF	TGTGCCAGCAGCTTTACGGGAAGGGGCTCTGGAAACACCATATATTTT
NA	TRBJ1-6	TRBV3-1/TRBV3-2	TRBD1	CASRSSGQGDSPLHF	TGTGCCAGCAGGAGTTCCGGACAGGGAGATTCACCCCTCCACTTT